Shown below are 27 T cell receptor beta chains from a single sample sequenced in a study of blood T cell repertoires in COVID-19. Sequencing was performed with immunoSEQ multiplex PCR; in TCRdb, only in-frame clones are kept and a portion is missing. The table has under 300,000 clones, roughly 91% seen once. Sequences were obtained from peripheral blood. The receptors here all came from a man aged 25-40 years with COVID-19, enrolled during active disease.

For the CDR3, the DNA is TGTGCCAGCAGCCAGGGGACTAGCGGGGGGCGGAGCTCCTACAATGAGCAGTTCTTC. It encodes CASSQGTSGGRSSYNEQFF. The chain recombines TRBV7-3 with TRBJ2-1, with 15 bases aligning to TRBD2. The ends lost 5 bases at V and 0 bases at J; junction bases unmatched: 8. The CDR3 contains 19 residues. Looked up from germline, CDR1 is SGHTA and CDR2 is FQGTGA. The full variable domain, completed using reference TRBV7-3 and TRBJ2-1, is GAGVSQTPSNKVTEKGKYVELRCDPISGHTALYWYRQSLGQGPEFLIYFQGTGAADDSGLPNDRFFAVRPEGSVSTLKIQRTERGDSAVYLCASSQGTSGGRSSYNEQFFGPGTRLTVL.

V usage is TRBV2 and J usage is TRBJ2-3; 7 bases match TRBD1. The germline CDR1 and CDR2 sequences are SNHLY and FYNNEI. After removal of 4 bases from V and 0 bases from J, the junction contained 7 bases not matched to a gene. There are 16 residues in the CDR3. The CDR3 sequence: CASSVGTDKSTDTQYF. The CDR3 region has the DNA TGTGCCAGCAGTGTTGGGACAGACAAAAGCACAGATACGCAGTATTTT.

The gene calls are TRBV7-3 and TRBJ2-1; 8 bases map to TRBD2. The CDR3 is made up of 15 amino acids. Germline trimming cut 2 bases from V and 7 bases from J; bases unmatched to any gene: 7. Germline loops: CDR1 SGHTA, CDR2 FQGTGA. CDR3 DNA: TGTGCCAGCAGCTTAGACAGTAGCGGGGTGAATGAGCAGTTCTTC. Encoded protein: CASSLDSSGVNEQFF.

This clone appeared a single time. The V call is TRBV7-7, the J call TRBJ2-5, with D possibly matching TRBD1 (5 bases). V dropped 4 bases and J dropped 3 bases, with 12 bases sitting between them. Germline V CDR1 and CDR2: SSHAT, FNYEAQ (reference sequence). The CDR3 length is 14 residues. CDR3 protein: CASSSGQGEETQYF. The CDR3 DNA sequence: TGTGCCAGCAGCTCCGGCCAGGGTGAAGAGACCCAGTACTTC.

The rearrangement joins TRBV18 to TRBJ2-1, with TRBD1 matching 10 bases. The CDR3 totals 15 residues. Germline lookup yields CDR1 KGHSH and CDR2 LQKENI. Unmatched junction bases numbered 6, after V lost 6 bases and J lost 4 bases. In nucleotides, the CDR3 is TGTGCCAGCTCCGAGGGACAGGGGACTTACAATGAGCAGTTCTTC. Translation: CASSEGQGTYNEQFF. Supplemented by reference TRBV18 and TRBJ2-1, the full variable domain reads NAGVMQNPRHLVRRRGQEARLRCSPMKGHSHVYWYRQLPEEGLKFMVYLQKENIIDESGMPKERFSAEFPKEGPSILRIQQVVRGDSAAYFCASSEGQGTYNEQFFGPGTRLTVL.

This chain joins TRBV3-1 (or the pseudogene TRBV3-2) and TRBJ2-7, with TRBD2 matching 13 bases. CDR1 and CDR2 from the germline V gene are LGHDT and YNNKEL (reference sequence). V was clipped by 4 bases and J by 4 bases; unmatched bases: 10. This CDR3 has 17 residues. The chain's CDR3 is CASSPPLLAGGVYEQYF. In nucleotides, the CDR3 is TGTGCCAGCAGCCCCCCCCTACTAGCGGGGGGGGTTTACGAGCAGTACTTC.

The chain is built from TRBV2 and TRBJ1-4; 10 nucleotides line up with TRBD1. CDR3 length equals 15 residues. Germline V CDR1 and CDR2: SNHLY, FYNNEI. J gave up 7 bases and V 5 bases, and 7 bases lay outside the gene matches. This CDR3 is CASSSMGQGFEKLFF. DNA for the CDR3: TGTGCCAGCAGTTCTATGGGACAGGGGTTTGAAAAACTGTTTTTT. Using reference TRBV2 and TRBJ1-4 for the parts outside the CDR3, the full variable domain is EPEVTQTPSHQVTQMGQEVILRCVPISNHLYFYWYRQILGQKVEFLVSFYNNEISEKSEIFDDQFSVERPDGSNFTLKIRSTKLEDSAMYFCASSSMGQGFEKLFFGSGTQLSVL.

Notes on this clone: This CDR3 is also generated by other DNA sequences in the sample. J is TRBJ1-2 and V is TRBV2; perhaps TRBD1 as D (5 bases). The CDR3 loop spans 13 amino acids. Trimming removed 4 bases at V and 3 bases at J, with 9 bases between. Germline V lookup: CDR1 SNHLY, CDR2 FYNNEI. CDR3 in DNA: TGTGCCAGCAGTGTCGGGGGAGACTATGGCTACACCTTC. Translated, it gives CASSVGGDYGYTF.

CDR3 DNA: TGTGCCAGCAAGGGGTACACAGATACGCAGTATTTT. It is translated as CASKGYTDTQYF. The J gene is TRBJ2-3, the V gene TRBV6-5; weak D call: TRBD1 (5 bases). V was pared by 7 bases and J by 2 bases, with 7 bases between. CDR1 is MNHEY, CDR2 SVGAGI, per germline. The CDR3 consists of 12 residues.

This clone was seen more than once but under ten times. The chain has TRBV4-2 and TRBJ2-7, with a weak D call TRBD1 (6 bases). The CDR3 has 15 residues. Germline V gives CDR1 LGHNA, CDR2 YNFKEQ. The germline V and J ends were trimmed by 4 bases and 3 bases, with 16 bases remaining between them. DNA for the CDR3: TGTGCCAGCAGCCCGAGAGGGGACATCCACTACGAGCAGTACTTC. Translated: CASSPRGDIHYEQYF.

The V call is TRBV3-1 (or the pseudogene TRBV3-2), the J call TRBJ1-6; D unclear. The germline V gene has CDR1 LGHDT and CDR2 YNNKEL (reference sequence). The length of the CDR3 is 12 residues. V lost 3 bases and J 8 bases, leaving 5 bases between the germline ends. For the CDR3, the DNA is TGTGCCAGCAGCCATTCTGATTCACCCCTCCACTTT. This codes for CASSHSDSPLHF.

The chain uses TRBV4-1 and TRBJ2-7; D call uncertain. Trimming shortened V by 1 base and J by 0 bases, and 13 bases separated the two germline ends. Per the germline V gene, CDR1 is MGHRA and CDR2 is YSYEKL. The CDR3 is 16 amino acids. In DNA form, the CDR3 reads TGCGCCAGCAGCCAAGGTCCAGGCTCAAGCTCCTACGAGCAGTACTTC. Translation: CASSQGPGSSSYEQYF.

The chain has TRBV6-4 and TRBJ2-1; a weak D match, TRBD1 (6 bases). The V end was cut by 2 bases, the J end by 5 bases, with 13 bases between. The CDR3 length is 15 residues. CDR1 is MRHNA, CDR2 SNTAGT, per germline. CDR3 nucleotide sequence: TGTGCCAGCAGTGACGTGTGGGGGACAAACAATGAGCAGTTCTTC. It specifies CASSDVWGTNNEQFF.

This clone came up once. The genes are TRBV9 and TRBJ1-2, with a tentative D call TRBD1 (6 bases). The V end lost 2 bases, the J end lost 8 bases, and 10 bases lay between the germline ends. The germline V gene has CDR1 SGDLS and CDR2 YYNGEE. CDR3 length: 12 residues. The CDR3 region is CASSVGQSGYTF. DNA of the CDR3: TGTGCCAGCAGCGTCGGACAGTCGGGCTACACCTTC.

The chain joins TRBV7-2 to TRBJ1-5; D call uncertain. The CDR3 sequence is 15 residues long. Per the germline V gene, CDR1 is SGHTA and CDR2 is FQGNSA. V lost 6 bases to trimming and J lost 0 bases, with 12 bases between them. CDR3 nucleotide sequence: TGTGCCAGCAGGAAAGAGGCTTATAGCAATCAGCCCCAGCATTTT. It yields the protein CASRKEAYSNQPQHF.

As DNA, the CDR3 is TGTGCCAGCAGGCAGACAGGGAGGGCTTTCTTT. Its protein is CASRQTGRAFF. The J gene is TRBJ1-1, the V gene TRBV2; 7 nucleotides line up with TRBD1. Looked up from germline, CDR1 is SNHLY and CDR2 is FYNNEI. This CDR3 contains 11 residues. V trimming: 6 bases; J trimming: 11 bases; junction bases outside the gene matches: 6.

This clone appeared once. The chain carries TRBV5-4 and TRBJ1-4; 7 positions match TRBD1. Germline V gene lookup returns CDR1 SGHNT and CDR2 YYREEE (reference sequence). This CDR3 has 15 residues. Losses at the gene ends were 0 bases for V and 4 bases for J; bases not matched to a gene: 3. CDR3 nucleotides: TGTGCCAGCAGCTTGGACAGGGGATATAATGAAAAACTGTTTTTT. Translating gives CASSLDRGYNEKLFF.

The V call is TRBV29-1, the J call TRBJ1-2; 9 bases are a match to TRBD1. This CDR3 contains 12 residues. Germline V lookup: CDR1 SQVTM, CDR2 ANQGSEA. The ends lost 6 bases at V and 8 bases at J; junction bases unmatched: 7. Written as DNA, the CDR3 is TGCAGCGTCCACGGGACAGGGAAAGGCTACACCTTC. Encoded protein: CSVHGTGKGYTF.

On this clone itself: One end of the junction does not line up with germline, which may come from a read error. This chain uses TRBV6-5 with TRBJ1-2; TRBD1 agrees at 7 bases. CDR3 length equals 13 residues. Germline V lookup: CDR1 MNHEY, CDR2 SVGAGI. DNA of the CDR3: TGTGCCAGCAGTTACTCGGCAGTGGGACAGCCCGCTTTC. Amino acid sequence: CASSYSAVGQPAF.

This chain uses TRBV5-6 with TRBJ2-7; 7 bases agree with TRBD2. J was trimmed by 7 bases and V by 0 bases; bases with no gene match: 10. This CDR3 spans 15 amino acids. Germline assignment: CDR1 SGHDT and CDR2 YYEEEE. The CDR3 nucleotides read TGTGCCAGCAGCTTGGATAGGACTAGGTTGGAGGAGCAGTACTTC. It is translated as CASSLDRTRLEEQYF.

The gene calls are TRBV5-1 and TRBJ1-4; 7 nucleotides match TRBD1. CDR3 length equals 16 residues. V shed 2 bases and J 3 bases; nucleotides not matched to a gene: 7. Germline CDR1 SGHRS, CDR2 YFSETQ. The CDR3 loop is CASSLKGAVANEKLFF. DNA for the CDR3: TGCGCCAGCAGCTTAAAGGGGGCCGTTGCTAATGAAAAACTGTTTTTT. Full variable domain (rest looked up from reference TRBV5-1 and TRBJ1-4): KAGVTQTPRYLIKTRGQQVTLSCSPISGHRSVSWYQQTPGQGLQFLFEYFSETQRNKGNFPGRFSGRQFSNSRSEMNVSTLELGDSALYLCASSLKGAVANEKLFFGSGTQLSVL.

This clone has only one observation. The chain recombines TRBV6-2 or TRBV6-3 with TRBJ2-7; the match to TRBD1 covers 7 bases. The ends lost 2 bases at V and 2 bases at J; junction bases unmatched: 12. CDR1 and CDR2 from the germline V gene are MNHEY and SVGEGT. This CDR3 is 17 amino acids long. DNA for the CDR3: TGTGCCAGCAGTTACAGGGCAGGGGGACAGTTCACCTACGAGCAGTACTTC. This gives the protein CASSYRAGGQFTYEQYF.

This rearrangement joins TRBV6-5 to TRBJ1-2, with 7 bases lining up with TRBD1. The ends lost 5 bases at V and 7 bases at J; junction bases unmatched: 4. This CDR3 is 12 amino acids long. In germline, CDR1 is MNHEY, CDR2 SVGAGI. CDR3 nucleotide sequence: TGTGCCAGCAGTCGACAGGGCCTTGGCTACACCTTC. Residues: CASSRQGLGYTF.

The chain recombines TRBV29-1 with TRBJ1-3; D not certain. CDR1 is SQVTM, CDR2 ANQGSEA, per germline. The CDR3 is 13 residues long. Between the trimmed V and J ends, which lost 5 bases and 1 base, there was a span of 9 bases. The CDR3 is CSVQSESGNTIYF. The CDR3 bases are TGCAGCGTTCAATCAGAATCTGGAAACACCATATATTTT.

The rearrangement links TRBV6-1 to TRBJ2-1; 7 bases match TRBD2. With V trimmed by 3 bases and J by 4 bases, 6 bases remained unmatched. This CDR3 contains 15 residues. Per the germline V gene, CDR1 is MNHNS and CDR2 is SASEGT. The CDR3 reads CASSDGSGTYNEQFF. The CDR3 coding sequence is TGTGCCAGCAGTGATGGGAGCGGGACTTACAATGAGCAGTTCTTC.

The V gene is TRBV30, the J gene TRBJ2-5, with a weak D call TRBD1 (5 bases). V dropped 0 bases and J dropped 2 bases, with 10 bases sitting between them. This CDR3 spans 14 amino acids. In germline, CDR1 is GTSNPN, CDR2 SVGIG (reference sequence). The CDR3 bases are TGTGCCTGGAGTGTAGCAGGGCGGCAAGAGACCCAGTACTTC. Translation: CAWSVAGRQETQYF.

The J gene is TRBJ1-4, the V gene TRBV2, with 10 bases fitting TRBD1. CDR3 length: 16 residues. The V gene's germline CDR1 is SNHLY and CDR2 FYNNEI. V dropped 5 bases and J dropped 5; count of bases not matched to a gene: 8. CDR3 in amino acids: CASSSGQGGGNEKLFF. CDR3 DNA sequence: TGTGCCAGCAGTTCCGGACAGGGGGGAGGGAATGAAAAACTGTTTTTT.